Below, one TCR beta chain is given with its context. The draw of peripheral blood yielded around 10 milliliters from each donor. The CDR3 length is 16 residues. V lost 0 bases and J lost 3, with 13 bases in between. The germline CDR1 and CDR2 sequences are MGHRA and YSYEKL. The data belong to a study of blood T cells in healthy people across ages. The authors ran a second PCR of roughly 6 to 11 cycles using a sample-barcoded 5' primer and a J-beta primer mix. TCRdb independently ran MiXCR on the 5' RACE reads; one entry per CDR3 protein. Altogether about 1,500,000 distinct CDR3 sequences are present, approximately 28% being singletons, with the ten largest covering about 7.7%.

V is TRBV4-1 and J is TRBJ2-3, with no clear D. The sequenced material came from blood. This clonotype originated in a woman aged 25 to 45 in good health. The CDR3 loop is CASSQDTSRGTDTQYF. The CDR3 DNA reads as TGCGCCAGCAGCCAAGATACGTCGAGAGGAACAGATACGCAGTATTTT.